The 5 T cell receptor beta chains below all came from one sample that was sequenced in a study of PD-1 blockade in classical Hodgkin lymphoma. Method: immunoSEQ multiplex PCR; TCRdb's copy keeps in-frame clones and lacks some. The sample has approximately 12,000 clones, roughly 76% seen once. Brentuximab vedotin exposure varied, and every patient relapsed after autologous stem cell transplantation. The sample in question was peripheral blood mononuclear cells (PBMCs), obtained at baseline. Source of these receptors: a human donor with classical Hodgkin lymphoma.

The DNA of the CDR3 is TGTGCCAGCAGCCAGAACAGGGTGGGCTATGGCTACACCTTC. This translates into CASSQNRVGYGYTF. This sequence joins TRBV14 and TRBJ1-2, with D tentatively TRBD1 (6 bases). Germline assignment: CDR1 SGHDN and CDR2 FVKESK. Deletions cut 3 bases from V and 4 bases from J, with 12 bases between. This CDR3 is 14 amino acids long.

The rearrangement uses TRBV7-2 and TRBJ1-3; unclear D gene. Germline CDR1 is SGHTA and CDR2 is FQGNSA. The CDR3 spans 16 residues. The V gene lost 0 bases and the J gene lost 0 bases, with 9 bases spanning the gap. The CDR3 protein is CASSLAPPTSGNTIYF. CDR3 bases: TGTGCCAGCAGCTTAGCGCCGCCGACCTCTGGAAACACCATATATTTT.

The chain links TRBV5-1 to TRBJ2-3; possible D gene TRBD2, 6 bases. Germline-derived CDR1 and CDR2 are SGHRS and YFSETQ. The CDR3 has 16 amino acids. The V end was cut by 0 bases, the J end by 2 bases, with 13 bases between. The CDR3: CASSLGAGMDTDTQYF. The CDR3 nucleotides are TGCGCCAGCAGCTTGGGGGCGGGAATGGACACAGATACGCAGTATTTT.

The chain employs TRBV15 and TRBJ2-7; TRBD2 matches at 9 bases. The CDR3 is 16 residues long. Germline V gene lookup returns CDR1 LNHNV and CDR2 YYDKDF (reference sequence). The junction had 5 bases not matched to a gene; V was cut back by 1 base and J by 1 base. The CDR3 loop is CATSRGLREGSYEQYF. In DNA form, the CDR3 reads TGTGCCACCAGCAGAGGCTTGCGGGAGGGTTCCTACGAGCAGTACTTC.

The chain couples TRBV4-3 to TRBJ1-5; D uncertain. Germline CDR1 reads LGHNA; CDR2 reads YSLEER. The ends were cut back, 0 bases at V and 4 bases at J, with 7 bases in the middle. The CDR3 has 14 amino acids. The CDR3 reads CASSQDSLNQPQHF. DNA of the CDR3: TGCGCCAGCAGCCAAGACAGTTTAAATCAGCCCCAGCATTTT.